Described below is a single T cell receptor (beta chain) sequence and its context. As defined, naive CD8 cells were CD45RO-negative and positively selected for CCR7, with terminally differentiated effector memory CD45RA+ cells excluded. Donors, healthy HIV-negative adults, lacked recent acute infections or vaccinations. The CDR3 covers 15 residues. The germline V and J ends were trimmed by 1 base and 2 bases, with 9 bases remaining between them. The germline V gene encodes CDR1 LNHDA and CDR2 SQIVND (reference sequence). The assay was carried out at the deep level. Produced via immunoSEQ multiplex PCR; TCRdb's table is partial and in-frame only. The data show 2 million to 2.5 million clones, with roughly 91% seen just once and approximately 1.7% held by the top ten. The record originates from a study of shared clonotypes between healthy human individuals.

The sequenced sample consisted of naive CD8+ T cells from PBMCs. This receptor was taken from a young man in good health. Some clones in this sample may be carry-over from other donors' samples. The V and J genes are TRBV19 and TRBJ1-5; D perhaps matches TRBD1 (6 bases). The CDR3 coding sequence is TGTGCCAGTAGTATAGGGACAGTGGGCAATCAGCCCCAGCATTTT. Translation: CASSIGTVGNQPQHF.